This T cell receptor (beta chain) emerged from a study of T cell repertoires in cytomegalovirus infection. The CDR3 runs 17 residues. The V end was cut by 1 base, the J end by 4 bases, with 16 bases between. The germline CDR1 and CDR2 sequences are MGHRA and YSYEKL. One entry per CDR3 protein, called by TCRdb with MiXCR from the reads. The data hold hundreds of thousands of distinct CDR3 sequences, with less than 40% observed a single time. Remarks on this clonotype: Its antigen is unknown.

Here the sequenced sample was cultured CD8+ T cells from PBMCs, taken from culture after CMV antigen stimulation. V and J are TRBV4-1 and TRBJ1-4; D uncertain. This sequence originates from a human donor in good health (CMV status not recorded). Some clones in this sample may be carry-over from other donors' samples. The CDR3: CASSQGPRPPSNEKLFF. The CDR3 DNA reads as TGCGCCAGCAGCCAAGGGCCCCGGCCTCCTAGTAATGAAAAACTGTTTTTT.